The T cell receptor beta chain described here comes from a study of blood T cell repertoires in COVID-19. TCRdb's copy holds only in-frame clones and misses some; the assay was immunoSEQ multiplex PCR. The data contain 120,000 to 150,000 clones, 70% to 90% of them singletons. Germline CDR1 and CDR2: SNHLY and FYNNEI. Germline trimming cut 3 bases from V and 4 bases from J; bases unmatched to any gene: 10. The CDR3 extends over 19 amino acids. This sequence was found in a woman in her twenties or thirties with acute COVID-19. The chain couples TRBV2 to TRBJ2-3; 16 bases align to TRBD2. Sequenced material: PBMCs or T cells enriched from blood (not recorded which). Here the CDR3 reads CASSDWGTSGRAASDTQYF. The CDR3 DNA reads as TGTGCCAGCAGTGATTGGGGGACTAGCGGGAGGGCCGCCTCAGATACGCAGTATTTT.